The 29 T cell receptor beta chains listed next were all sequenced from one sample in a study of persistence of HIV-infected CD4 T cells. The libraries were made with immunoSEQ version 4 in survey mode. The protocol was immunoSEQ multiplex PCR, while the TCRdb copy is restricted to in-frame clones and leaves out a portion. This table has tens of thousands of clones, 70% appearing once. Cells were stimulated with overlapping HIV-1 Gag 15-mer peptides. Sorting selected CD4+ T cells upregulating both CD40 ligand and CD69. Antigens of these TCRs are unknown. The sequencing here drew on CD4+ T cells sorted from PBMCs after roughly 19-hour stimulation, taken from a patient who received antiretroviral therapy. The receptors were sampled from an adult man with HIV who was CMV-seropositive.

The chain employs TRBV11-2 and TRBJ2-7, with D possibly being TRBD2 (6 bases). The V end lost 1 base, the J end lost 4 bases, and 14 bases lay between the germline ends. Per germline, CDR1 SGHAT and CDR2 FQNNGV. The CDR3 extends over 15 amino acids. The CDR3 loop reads CASSLGGTRAYEQYF. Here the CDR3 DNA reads TGTGCCAGCAGCTTAGGGGGGACTCGAGCATACGAGCAGTACTTC.

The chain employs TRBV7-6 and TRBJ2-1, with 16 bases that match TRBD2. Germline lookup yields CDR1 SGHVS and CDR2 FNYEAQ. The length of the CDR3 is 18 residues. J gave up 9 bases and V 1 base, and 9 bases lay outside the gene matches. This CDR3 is CASSLGGTSGGAPGEQFF. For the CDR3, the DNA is TGTGCCAGCAGCTTAGGAGGGACTAGCGGGGGGGCCCCGGGTGAGCAGTTCTTC.

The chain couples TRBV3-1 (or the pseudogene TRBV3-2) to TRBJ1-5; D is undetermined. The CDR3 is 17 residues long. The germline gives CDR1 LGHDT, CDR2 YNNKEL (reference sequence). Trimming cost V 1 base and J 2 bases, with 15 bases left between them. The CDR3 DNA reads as TGTGCCAGCAGCCAAGGAAGAAGGGCCAGTGGCAATCAGCCCCAGCATTTT. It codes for CASSQGRRASGNQPQHF.

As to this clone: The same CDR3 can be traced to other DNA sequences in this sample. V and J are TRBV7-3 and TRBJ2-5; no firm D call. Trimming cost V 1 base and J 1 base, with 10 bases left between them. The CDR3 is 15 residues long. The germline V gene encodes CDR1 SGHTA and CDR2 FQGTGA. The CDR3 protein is CASSLRAGRQETQYF. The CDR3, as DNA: TGTGCCAGCAGCTTAAGGGCAGGTCGCCAAGAGACCCAGTACTTC.

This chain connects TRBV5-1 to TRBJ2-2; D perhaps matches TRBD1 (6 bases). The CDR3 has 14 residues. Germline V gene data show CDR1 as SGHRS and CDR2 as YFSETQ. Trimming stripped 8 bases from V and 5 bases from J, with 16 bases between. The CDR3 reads CASRWGQATGELFF. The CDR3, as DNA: TGCGCCAGTAGGTGGGGGCAGGCGACCGGGGAGCTGTTTTTT.

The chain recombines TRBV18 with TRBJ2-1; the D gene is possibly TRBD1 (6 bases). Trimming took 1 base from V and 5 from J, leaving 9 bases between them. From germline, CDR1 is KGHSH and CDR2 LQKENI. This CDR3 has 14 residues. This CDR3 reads CASSPRQVDNEQFF. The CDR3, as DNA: TGTGCCAGCTCACCACGACAGGTCGACAATGAGCAGTTCTTC. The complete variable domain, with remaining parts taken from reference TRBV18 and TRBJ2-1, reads NAGVMQNPRHLVRRRGQEARLRCSPMKGHSHVYWYRQLPEEGLKFMVYLQKENIIDESGMPKERFSAEFPKEGPSILRIQQVVRGDSAAYFCASSPRQVDNEQFFGPGTRLTVL.

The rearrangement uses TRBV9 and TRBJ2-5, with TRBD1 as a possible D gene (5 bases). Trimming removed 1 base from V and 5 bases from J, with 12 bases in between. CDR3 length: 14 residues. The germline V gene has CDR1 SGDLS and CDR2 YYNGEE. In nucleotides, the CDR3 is TGTGCCAGCAGCGTAAACCCAGGGTTGGAGACCCAGTACTTC. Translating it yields CASSVNPGLETQYF.

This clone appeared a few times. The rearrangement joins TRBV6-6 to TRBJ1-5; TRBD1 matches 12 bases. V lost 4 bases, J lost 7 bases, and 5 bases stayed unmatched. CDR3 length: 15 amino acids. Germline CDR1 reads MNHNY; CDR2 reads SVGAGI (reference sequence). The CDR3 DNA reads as TGTGCCAGCAGTTCCCTCGGGACAGGGGGCCAGCCCCAGCATTTT. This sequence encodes CASSSLGTGGQPQHF.

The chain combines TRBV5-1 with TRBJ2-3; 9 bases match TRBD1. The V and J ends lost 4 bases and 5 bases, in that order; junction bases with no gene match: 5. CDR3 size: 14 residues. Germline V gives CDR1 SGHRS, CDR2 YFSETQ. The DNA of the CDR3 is TGCGCCAGCAGCCTACAGGGGGCTGAAGATACGCAGTATTTT. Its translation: CASSLQGAEDTQYF.

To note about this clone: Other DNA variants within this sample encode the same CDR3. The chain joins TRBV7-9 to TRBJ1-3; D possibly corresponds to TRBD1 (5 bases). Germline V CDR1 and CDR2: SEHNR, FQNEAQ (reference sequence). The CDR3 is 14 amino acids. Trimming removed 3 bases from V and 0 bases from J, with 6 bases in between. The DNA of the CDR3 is TGTGCCAGCAGCTTGGGGCACTCTGGAAACACCATATATTTT. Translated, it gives CASSLGHSGNTIYF.

The CDR3, as DNA: TGCGCCAGCGGATGGGGGAGCGACTATAATTCACCCCTCCACTTT. Its protein product is CASGWGSDYNSPLHF. The chain recombines TRBV5-1 with TRBJ1-6; D perhaps matches TRBD1 (5 bases). The V and J ends lost 7 bases and 3 bases respectively, with 14 bases between them. CDR1 is SGHRS, CDR2 YFSETQ, per germline. The CDR3 totals 15 residues.

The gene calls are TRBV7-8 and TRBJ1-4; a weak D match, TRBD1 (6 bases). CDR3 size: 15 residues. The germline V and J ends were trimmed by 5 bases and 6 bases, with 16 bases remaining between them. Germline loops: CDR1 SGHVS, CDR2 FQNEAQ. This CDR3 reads CASSPRGRGDEKLFF. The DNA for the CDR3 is TGTGCCAGCAGCCCTCGGGGGCGGGGGGATGAAAAACTGTTTTTT.

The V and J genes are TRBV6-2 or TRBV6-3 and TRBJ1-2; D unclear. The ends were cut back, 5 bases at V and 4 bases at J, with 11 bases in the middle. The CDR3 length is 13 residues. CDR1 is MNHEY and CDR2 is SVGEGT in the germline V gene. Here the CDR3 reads CASSNLGPYGYTF. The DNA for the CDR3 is TGTGCCAGCAGTAACCTTGGTCCCTATGGCTACACCTTC.

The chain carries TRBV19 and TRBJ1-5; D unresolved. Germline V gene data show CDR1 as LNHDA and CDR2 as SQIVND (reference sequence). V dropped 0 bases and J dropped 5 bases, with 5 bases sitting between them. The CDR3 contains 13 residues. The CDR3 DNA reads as TGTGCCAGTAGTATAGATAGGGATCAGCCCCAGCATTTT. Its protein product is CASSIDRDQPQHF.

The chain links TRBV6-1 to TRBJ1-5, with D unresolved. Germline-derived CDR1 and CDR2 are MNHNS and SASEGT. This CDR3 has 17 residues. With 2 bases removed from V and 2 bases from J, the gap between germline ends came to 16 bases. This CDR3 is CASSEFLPGAGNQPQHF. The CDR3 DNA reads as TGTGCCAGCAGTGAATTTTTGCCAGGAGCGGGCAATCAGCCCCAGCATTTT.

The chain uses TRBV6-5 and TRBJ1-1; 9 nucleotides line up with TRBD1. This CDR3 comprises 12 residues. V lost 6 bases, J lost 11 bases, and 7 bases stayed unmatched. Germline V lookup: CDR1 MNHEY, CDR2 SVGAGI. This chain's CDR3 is CASRDGQGSAFF. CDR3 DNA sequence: TGTGCCAGCAGAGATGGACAGGGGAGTGCTTTCTTT.

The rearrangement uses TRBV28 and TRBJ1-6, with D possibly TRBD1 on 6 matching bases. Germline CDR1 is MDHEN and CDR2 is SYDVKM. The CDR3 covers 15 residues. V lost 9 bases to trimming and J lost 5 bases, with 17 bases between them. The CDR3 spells CASLRGAFNNSPLHF. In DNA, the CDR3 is TGTGCCAGTTTAAGGGGGGCGTTCAATAATTCACCCCTCCACTTT. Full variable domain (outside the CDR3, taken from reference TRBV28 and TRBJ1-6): DVKVTQSSRYLVKRTGEKVFLECVQDMDHENMFWYRQDPGLGLRLIYFSYDVKMKEKGDIPEGYSVSREKKERFSLILESASTNQTSMYLCASLRGAFNNSPLHFGNGTRLTVT.

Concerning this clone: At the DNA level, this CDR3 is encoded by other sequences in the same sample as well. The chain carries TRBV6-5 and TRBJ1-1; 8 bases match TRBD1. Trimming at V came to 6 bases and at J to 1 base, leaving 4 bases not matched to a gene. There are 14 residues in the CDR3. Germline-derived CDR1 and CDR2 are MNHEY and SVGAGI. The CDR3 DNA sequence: TGTGCCAGCAGGGCCGGGACAGGGAACACTGAAGCTTTCTTT. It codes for CASRAGTGNTEAFF.

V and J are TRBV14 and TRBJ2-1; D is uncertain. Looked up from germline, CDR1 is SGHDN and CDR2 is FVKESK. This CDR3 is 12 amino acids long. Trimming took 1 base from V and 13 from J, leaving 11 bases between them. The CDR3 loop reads CASSQVLGKQFF. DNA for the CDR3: TGTGCCAGCAGCCAAGTGCTAGGGAAACAGTTCTTC.

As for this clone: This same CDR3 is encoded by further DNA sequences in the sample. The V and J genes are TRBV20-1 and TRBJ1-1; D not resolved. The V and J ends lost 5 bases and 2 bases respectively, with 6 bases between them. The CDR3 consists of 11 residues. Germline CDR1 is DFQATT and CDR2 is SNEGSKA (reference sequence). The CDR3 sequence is CSAGINTEAFF. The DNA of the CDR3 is TGCAGTGCTGGGATTAACACTGAAGCTTTCTTT.

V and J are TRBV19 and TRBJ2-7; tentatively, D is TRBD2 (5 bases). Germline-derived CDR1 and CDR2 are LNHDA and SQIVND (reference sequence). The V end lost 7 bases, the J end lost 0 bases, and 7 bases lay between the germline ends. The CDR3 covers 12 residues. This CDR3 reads CASNGISYEQYF. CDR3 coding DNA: TGTGCCAGTAACGGGATCTCCTACGAGCAGTACTTC.

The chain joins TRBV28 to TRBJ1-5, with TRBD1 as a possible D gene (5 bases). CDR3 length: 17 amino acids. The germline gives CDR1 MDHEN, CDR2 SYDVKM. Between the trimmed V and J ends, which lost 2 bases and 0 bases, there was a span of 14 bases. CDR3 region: CASSLHTGTYSNQPQHF. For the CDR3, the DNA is TGTGCCAGCAGTTTACATACGGGGACTTATAGCAATCAGCCCCAGCATTTT.

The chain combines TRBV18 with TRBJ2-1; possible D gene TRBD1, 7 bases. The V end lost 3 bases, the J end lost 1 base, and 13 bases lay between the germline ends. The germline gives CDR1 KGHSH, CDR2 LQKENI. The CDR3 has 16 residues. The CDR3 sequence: CASSPPQGGSYNEQFF. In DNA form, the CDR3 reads TGTGCCAGCTCACCTCCGCAGGGGGGTTCCTACAATGAGCAGTTCTTC.

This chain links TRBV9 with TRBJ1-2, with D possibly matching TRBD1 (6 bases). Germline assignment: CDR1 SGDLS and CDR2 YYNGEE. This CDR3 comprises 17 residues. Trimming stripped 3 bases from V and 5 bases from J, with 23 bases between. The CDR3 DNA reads TGTGCCAGCAGCGCTACCGGGACATCAACCTCCCCGTATGGCTACACCTTC. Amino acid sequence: CASSATGTSTSPYGYTF.

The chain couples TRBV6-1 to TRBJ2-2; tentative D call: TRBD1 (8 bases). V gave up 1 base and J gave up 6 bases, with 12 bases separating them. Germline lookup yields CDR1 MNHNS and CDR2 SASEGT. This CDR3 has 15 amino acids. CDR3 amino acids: CASSEDRGGAGELFF. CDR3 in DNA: TGTGCCAGCAGTGAAGACAGGGGGGGGGCCGGGGAGCTGTTTTTT.

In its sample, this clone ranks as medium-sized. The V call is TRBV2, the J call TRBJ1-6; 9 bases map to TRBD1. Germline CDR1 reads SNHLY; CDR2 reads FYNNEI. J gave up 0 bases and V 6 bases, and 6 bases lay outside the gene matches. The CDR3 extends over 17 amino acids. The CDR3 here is CASRPMTGGSYNSPLHF. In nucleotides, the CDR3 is TGTGCCAGCAGGCCCATGACAGGGGGCTCCTATAATTCACCCCTCCACTTT.

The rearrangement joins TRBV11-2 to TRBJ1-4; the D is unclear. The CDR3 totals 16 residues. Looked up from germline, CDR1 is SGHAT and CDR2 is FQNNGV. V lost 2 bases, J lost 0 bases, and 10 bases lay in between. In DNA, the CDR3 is TGTGCCAGCAGCTTAATCGGGAGAGCAACTAATGAAAAACTGTTTTTT. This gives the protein CASSLIGRATNEKLFF.

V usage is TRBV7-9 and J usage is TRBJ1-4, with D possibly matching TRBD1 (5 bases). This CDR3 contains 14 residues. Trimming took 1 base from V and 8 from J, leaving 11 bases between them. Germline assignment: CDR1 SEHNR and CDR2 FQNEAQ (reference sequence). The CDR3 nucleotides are TGTGCCAGCAGCTTAGGGGGCATAGAGGAAAAACTGTTTTTT. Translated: CASSLGGIEEKLFF. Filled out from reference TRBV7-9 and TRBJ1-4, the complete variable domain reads DTGVSQNPRHKITKRGQNVTFRCDPISEHNRLYWYRQTLGQGPEFLTYFQNEAQLEKSRLLSDRFSAERPKGSFSTLEIQRTEQGDSAMYLCASSLGGIEEKLFFGSGTQLSVL.

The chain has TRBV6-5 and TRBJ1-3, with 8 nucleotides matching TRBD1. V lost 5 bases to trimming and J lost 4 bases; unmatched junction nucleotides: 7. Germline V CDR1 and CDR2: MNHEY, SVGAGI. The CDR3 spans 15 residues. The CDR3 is CASSLSGTGGNTIYF. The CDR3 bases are TGTGCCAGCAGTCTAAGCGGGACAGGAGGAAACACCATATATTTT.